The next 2 T cell receptor beta chains were all read from a single sample in a study of radiotherapy plus CTLA-4 blockade in lung cancer (dated by TCRdb to between 2017 and 2018). Library preparation was by the immunoSEQ multiplex PCR assay. Drawn from immuneACCESS, this table holds only the in-frame rearrangements with V and J called that TCRdb kept. Clones are partly lost; checked studies trace under half to an unresolved V gene and leave the rest unexplained. Within this sample are 45,000 or so clones, with roughly two thirds of them counted one time only. The ten largest make up around 3.3% of the sample. The source was peripheral blood, collected from a patient treated with radiotherapy plus ipilimumab. The receptors here all came from a human donor with non-small cell lung cancer who had a complete response to radiotherapy plus ipilimumab.

The chain employs TRBV15 and TRBJ1-2, with TRBD1 matching 7 bases. V dropped 0 bases and J dropped 4; count of bases not matched to a gene: 5. The germline gives CDR1 LNHNV, CDR2 YYDKDF (reference sequence). This CDR3 has 15 amino acids. CDR3 sequence (DNA): TGTGCCACCAGCAGAGAAGGGGACAGCCTCTATGGCTACACCTTC. Encoded protein: CATSREGDSLYGYTF.

V gene TRBV29-1 combines with J gene TRBJ1-2; 9 bases align to TRBD1. The CDR3 covers 13 residues. Germline V gene sequence: CDR1 SQVTM, CDR2 ANQGSEA. V trimming: 5 bases; J trimming: 7 bases; junction bases outside the gene matches: 8. The CDR3 nucleotides are TGCAGCGTTTACGTGAAACAGGGGGCTGGCTACACCTTC. Amino acids: CSVYVKQGAGYTF.